This passage covers 20 T cell receptor beta chains from one sample sequenced in a study of brain T cells in children with intractable seizures (dated by TCRdb to 2020 to 2022). Taken with the paper, the label for time point translates to: resected brain tissue, or blood drawn just prior to surgery. Libraries were prepared through the immunoSEQ multiplex PCR assay. TCRdb took this table from immuneACCESS and kept in-frame rearrangements with V and J called. Such tables lack part of the clones; where checked against another copy, unresolved V genes explain under half of the gap, and the rest is unexplained. The table for this sample lists approximately 40,000 clones; roughly 90% of them were counted only once. The leading ten clones occupy just under 6.5% of the sample. Sequenced material: peripheral blood, taken at surgery. The origin of the receptors is a girl aged 2-10 years with tuberous sclerosis and intractable seizures.

The chain employs TRBV27 and TRBJ2-7; 8 nucleotides line up with TRBD1. Germline CDR1 and CDR2: MNHEY and SMNVEV (reference sequence). The CDR3 extends over 15 amino acids. Germline trimming cut 5 bases from V and 6 bases from J; bases unmatched to any gene: 12. The CDR3 region has the DNA TGTGCCAGCAGTCCGAACCCGGACAGGGTGGGCGAGCAGTACGTC. Amino acids: CASSPNPDRVGEQYV.

J is TRBJ1-2 and V is TRBV12-3 or TRBV12-4; 7 nucleotides align to TRBD1. There are 13 residues in the CDR3. The trim removed 6 bases at V and 7 bases at J, leaving 8 bases unmatched. The CDR3 loop is CASSSTGDVGYTF. CDR3 coding DNA: TGTGCCAGCAGCTCTACAGGGGACGTTGGCTACACCTTC.

This rearrangement joins TRBV30 to TRBJ2-1; the D gene is possibly TRBD1 (6 bases). The CDR3 contains 13 residues. Germline CDR1 reads GTSNPN; CDR2 reads SVGIG (reference sequence). V was clipped by 1 base and J by 11 bases, with 15 bases between them. The CDR3 nucleotides are TGTGCCTGGAGTGCCCTAGGGACACCAAAGCAGTTCTTC. Translated: CAWSALGTPKQFF.

The chain has TRBV18 and TRBJ1-1; D not resolved. CDR1 is KGHSH and CDR2 is LQKENI in the germline V gene. The CDR3 has 15 residues. V was shortened by 1 base and J by 1 base, with 10 bases between the two germline ends. The CDR3 DNA reads TGTGCCAGCTCACCACGAAGGAATAAGAACACTGAAGCTTTCTTT. It codes for CASSPRRNKNTEAFF.

This sequence joins TRBV11-2 and TRBJ2-2, with a tentative D call TRBD1 (6 bases). Per germline, CDR1 SGHAT and CDR2 FQNNGV. V gave up 2 bases and J gave up 5 bases, with 6 bases separating them. CDR3 length: 13 amino acids. The CDR3 is CASSLRGTGELFF. The DNA of the CDR3 is TGTGCCAGCAGCTTAAGGGGGACCGGGGAGCTGTTTTTT.

This chain joins TRBV7-3 and TRBJ2-5; no clear D. The CDR3 has 13 residues. Trimming left V 2 bases short and J 6 bases short, with 10 bases between. Germline CDR1 SGHTA, CDR2 FQGTGA. This CDR3 is CASSLSDEKTQYF. The CDR3 DNA reads TGTGCCAGCAGCTTATCGGACGAAAAGACCCAGTACTTC.

The J gene is TRBJ2-6, the V gene TRBV15; possibly TRBD1 or TRBD2 for D (5 bases each). The CDR3 runs 15 residues. The V and J ends lost 1 base and 1 base respectively, with 5 bases between them. The germline V gene has CDR1 LNHNV and CDR2 YYDKDF (reference sequence). The CDR3 sequence: CATSRGGSGANVLTF. The CDR3 DNA is TGTGCCACCAGCAGAGGGGGGTCTGGGGCCAACGTCCTGACTTTC.

V is TRBV11-3 and J is TRBJ2-6; possibly TRBD1 for D (5 bases). CDR1 SGHNT and CDR2 YENEEA come from the germline V gene. The CDR3 length is 17 residues. Trimming took off 5 bases at V and 0 bases at J, with 14 bases between the two ends. This CDR3 is CASSPGLQFSGANVLTF. Written as DNA, the CDR3 is TGTGCCAGCAGCCCAGGGTTACAATTCTCTGGGGCCAACGTCCTGACTTTC.

The gene calls are TRBV30 and TRBJ1-1; D gene uncertain. Germline V lookup: CDR1 GTSNPN, CDR2 SVGIG (reference sequence). The CDR3 contains 10 residues. The CDR3 is CPSMNTEAFF. The CDR3 DNA reads as TGTCCATCCATGAACACTGAAGCTTTCTTT.

The rearrangement uses TRBV5-1 and TRBJ1-2, with D possibly matching TRBD1 (5 bases). V was trimmed by 4 bases and J by 4 bases, leaving 26 bases between them. The CDR3 covers 18 residues. Germline V gene sequence: CDR1 SGHRS, CDR2 YFSETQ. The CDR3 DNA is TGCGCCAGCAGCGCGGGAGGGAGGCAGGGAGGAAATGTCTATGGCTACACCTTC. It yields the protein CASSAGGRQGGNVYGYTF.

The J gene is TRBJ2-7, the V gene TRBV5-1; maybe TRBD1 (7 bases). The germline gives CDR1 SGHRS, CDR2 YFSETQ. This CDR3 has 15 amino acids. Between the trimmed V and J ends, which lost 4 bases and 3 bases, there was a span of 17 bases. The CDR3 is CASSRPAGQIYEQYF. The CDR3 nucleotides read TGCGCCAGCAGCCGCCCTGCGGGACAGATCTACGAGCAGTACTTC.

The V and J genes are TRBV7-2 and TRBJ1-1; 7 nucleotides match TRBD1. Germline V lookup: CDR1 SGHTA, CDR2 FQGNSA. The CDR3 sequence is 15 residues long. V trimming: 5 bases; J trimming: 5 bases; junction bases outside the gene matches: 11. Here the CDR3 reads CASSQGEATDTEAFF. The CDR3 coding sequence is TGTGCCAGCAGCCAGGGGGAGGCCACGGATACTGAAGCTTTCTTT.

The chain carries TRBV4-2 and TRBJ2-1, with D unclear. This CDR3 contains 13 residues. Germline values: CDR1 LGHNA, CDR2 YNFKEQ. V lost 6 bases and J 1 base, leaving 7 bases between the germline ends. This CDR3 reads CASSYGSYNEQFF. The CDR3 DNA follows: TGTGCCAGCAGTTACGGATCCTACAATGAGCAGTTCTTC.

The V and J genes are TRBV6-1 and TRBJ1-5; D unclear. The CDR3 runs to 17 residues. V lost 0 bases and J lost 2, with 14 bases in between. The germline V gene encodes CDR1 MNHNS and CDR2 SASEGT. In DNA form, the CDR3 reads TGTGCCAGCAGTGAAGCTCCCAGTGTCGTAGGCAATCAGCCCCAGCATTTT. It codes for CASSEAPSVVGNQPQHF.

The chain is built from TRBV5-4 and TRBJ2-7; 13 bases line up with TRBD2. The CDR3 is made up of 15 amino acids. With V trimmed by 3 bases and J by 2 bases, 2 bases remained unmatched. CDR1 is SGHNT, CDR2 YYREEE, per germline (reference sequence). The CDR3 region is CASSYGLAGAYEQYF. The CDR3 bases are TGTGCCAGCAGCTATGGACTAGCGGGGGCCTACGAGCAGTACTTC.

This clone was detected only a few times. The rearrangement joins TRBV5-8 to TRBJ1-1, with a weak D call TRBD1 (5 bases). Germline V CDR1 and CDR2: SGHTS, YDEGEE. This CDR3 has 13 residues. V was trimmed by 2 bases and J by 1 base, leaving 6 bases between them. The CDR3 region has the DNA TGTGCCAGCAGCTTCGACAGGAACACTGAAGCTTTCTTT. Protein: CASSFDRNTEAFF. The full variable domain, in which reference TRBV5-8 and TRBJ1-1 provide the parts outside the CDR3, is EAGVTQSPTHLIKTRGQQATLRCSPISGHTSVYWYQQALGLGLQFLLWYDEGEERNRGNFPPRFSGRQFPNYSSELNVNALELEDSALYLCASSFDRNTEAFFGQGTRLTVV.

The chain links TRBV12-3 or TRBV12-4 to TRBJ1-1; weak D call: TRBD1 (6 bases). The CDR3 loop spans 13 amino acids. V was trimmed by 7 bases and J by 11 bases, leaving 20 bases between them. Here the CDR3 DNA reads TGTGCCAGCACCACCTTGGGGGCAGGGAGGGCTTTCTTT. Its protein product is CASTTLGAGRAFF.

This sequence joins TRBV6-4 and TRBJ2-1; no clear D. CDR1 MRHNA and CDR2 SNTAGT come from the germline V gene. V was pared by 3 bases and J by 6 bases, with 12 bases between. This CDR3 is 14 amino acids long. The CDR3 sequence is CASSDGGPPNEQFF. Here the CDR3 DNA reads TGTGCCAGCAGTGATGGCGGCCCTCCCAATGAGCAGTTCTTC.

The chain recombines TRBV5-6 with TRBJ2-7; D is uncertain. CDR3 size: 13 residues. CDR1 and CDR2 from the germline V gene are SGHDT and YYEEEE. Trimming took off 4 bases at V and 7 bases at J, with 15 bases between the two ends. This CDR3 is CASSLRSTAEQYF. The CDR3, as DNA: TGTGCCAGCAGCCTGCGATCGACCGCGGAGCAGTACTTC.

J is TRBJ2-7 and V is TRBV2; 10 nucleotides align to TRBD1. The CDR3 is 13 residues long. J lost 6 bases, V lost 3 bases, and 2 bases had no gene match. Per the germline V gene, CDR1 is SNHLY and CDR2 is FYNNEI. CDR3: CASSEGTGVEQYF. The CDR3 bases are TGTGCCAGCAGTGAGGGGACAGGGGTCGAGCAGTACTTC.